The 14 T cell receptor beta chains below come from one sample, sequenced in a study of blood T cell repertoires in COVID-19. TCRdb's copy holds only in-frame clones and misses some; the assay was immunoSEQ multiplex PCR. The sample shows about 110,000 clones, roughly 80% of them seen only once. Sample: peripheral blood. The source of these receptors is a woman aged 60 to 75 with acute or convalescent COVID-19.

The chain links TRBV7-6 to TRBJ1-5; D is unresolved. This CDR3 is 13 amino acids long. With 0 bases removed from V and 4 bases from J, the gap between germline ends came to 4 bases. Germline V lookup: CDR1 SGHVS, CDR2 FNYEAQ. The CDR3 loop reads CASSLAMNQPQHF. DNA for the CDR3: TGTGCCAGCAGCTTAGCTATGAATCAGCCCCAGCATTTT.

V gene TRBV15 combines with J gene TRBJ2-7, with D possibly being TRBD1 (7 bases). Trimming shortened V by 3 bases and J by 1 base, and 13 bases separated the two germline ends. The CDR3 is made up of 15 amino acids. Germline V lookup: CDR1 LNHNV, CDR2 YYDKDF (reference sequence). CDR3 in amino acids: CATSRVGGQSYEQYF. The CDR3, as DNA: TGTGCCACCAGCAGGGTCGGGGGACAGTCCTACGAGCAGTACTTC.

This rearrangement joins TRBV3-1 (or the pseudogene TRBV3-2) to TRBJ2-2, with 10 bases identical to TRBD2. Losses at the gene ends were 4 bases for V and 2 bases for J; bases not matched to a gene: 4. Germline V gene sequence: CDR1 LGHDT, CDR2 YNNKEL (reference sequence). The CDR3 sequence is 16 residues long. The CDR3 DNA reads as TGTGCCAGCAGCCTCGAGCGGGGGGGTAACACCGGGGAGCTGTTTTTT. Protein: CASSLERGGNTGELFF.

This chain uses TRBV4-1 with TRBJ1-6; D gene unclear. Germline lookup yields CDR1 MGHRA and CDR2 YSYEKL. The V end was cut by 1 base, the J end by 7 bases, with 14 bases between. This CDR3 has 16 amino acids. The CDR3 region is CASSQAPAVTNSPLHF. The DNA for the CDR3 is TGCGCCAGCAGCCAAGCCCCTGCAGTAACAAATTCACCCCTCCACTTT.

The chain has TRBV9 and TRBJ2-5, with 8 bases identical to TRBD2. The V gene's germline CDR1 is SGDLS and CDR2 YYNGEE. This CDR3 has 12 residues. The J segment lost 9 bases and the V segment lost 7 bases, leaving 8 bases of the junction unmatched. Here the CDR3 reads CASSGGVGAQYF. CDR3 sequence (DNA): TGTGCCAGCTCGGGAGGGGTCGGGGCCCAGTACTTC. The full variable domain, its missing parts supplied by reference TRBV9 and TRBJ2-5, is DSGVTQTPKHLITATGQRVTLRCSPRSGDLSVYWYQQSLDQGLQFLIQYYNGEERAKGNILERFSAQQFPDLHSELNLSSLELGDSALYFCASSGGVGAQYFGPGTRLLVL.

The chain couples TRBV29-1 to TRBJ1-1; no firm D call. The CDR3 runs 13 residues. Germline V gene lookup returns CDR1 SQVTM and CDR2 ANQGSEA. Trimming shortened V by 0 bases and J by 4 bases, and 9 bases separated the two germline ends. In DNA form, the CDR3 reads TGCAGCGTTGAAGATCGTCGGGTCACTGAAGCTTTCTTT. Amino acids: CSVEDRRVTEAFF.

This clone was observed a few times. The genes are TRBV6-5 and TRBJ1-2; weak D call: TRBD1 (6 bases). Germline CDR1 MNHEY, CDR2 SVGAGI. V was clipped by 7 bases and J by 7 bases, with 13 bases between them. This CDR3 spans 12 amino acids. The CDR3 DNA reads TGTGCCAGCAAACAGGGTTTTCGTGGCTACACCTTC. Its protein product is CASKQGFRGYTF.

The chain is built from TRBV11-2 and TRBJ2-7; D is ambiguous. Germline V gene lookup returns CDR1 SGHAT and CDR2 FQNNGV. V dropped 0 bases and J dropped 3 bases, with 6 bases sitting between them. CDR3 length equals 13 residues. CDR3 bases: TGTGCCAGCAGCTTAGACTCGGGCTACGAGCAGTACTTC. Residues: CASSLDSGYEQYF.

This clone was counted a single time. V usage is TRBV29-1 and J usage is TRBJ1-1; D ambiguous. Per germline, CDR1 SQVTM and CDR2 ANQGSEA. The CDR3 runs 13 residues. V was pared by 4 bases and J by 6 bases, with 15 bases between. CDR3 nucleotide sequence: TGCAGCGTTGTAATTGAGGGTAGGGCTGAAGCTTTCTTT. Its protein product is CSVVIEGRAEAFF.

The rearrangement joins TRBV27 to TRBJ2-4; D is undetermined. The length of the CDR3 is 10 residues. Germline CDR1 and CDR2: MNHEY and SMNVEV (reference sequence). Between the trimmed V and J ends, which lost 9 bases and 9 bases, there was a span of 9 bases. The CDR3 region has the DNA TGTGCCAGTCGGTTAAGCATTCAGTACTTC. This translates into CASRLSIQYF.

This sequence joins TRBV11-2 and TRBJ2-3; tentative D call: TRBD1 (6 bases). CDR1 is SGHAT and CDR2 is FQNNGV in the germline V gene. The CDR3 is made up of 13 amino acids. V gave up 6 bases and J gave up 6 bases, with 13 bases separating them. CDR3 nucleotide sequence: TGTGCCAGCAGACCCTCAGGGGCCGATACGCAGTATTTT. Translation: CASRPSGADTQYF.

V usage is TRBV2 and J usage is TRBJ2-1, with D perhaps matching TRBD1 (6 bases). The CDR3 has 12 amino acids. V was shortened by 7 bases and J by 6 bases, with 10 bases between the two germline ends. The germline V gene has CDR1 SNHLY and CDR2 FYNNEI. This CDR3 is CASTLGGNEQFF. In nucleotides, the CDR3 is TGTGCCAGCACCCTAGGGGGCAATGAGCAGTTCTTC.

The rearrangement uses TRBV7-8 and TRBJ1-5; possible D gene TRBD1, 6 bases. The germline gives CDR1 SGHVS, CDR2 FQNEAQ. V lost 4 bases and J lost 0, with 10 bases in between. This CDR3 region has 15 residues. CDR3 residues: CASSSGVNSNQPQHF. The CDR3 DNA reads TGTGCCAGCAGCTCAGGGGTGAATAGCAATCAGCCCCAGCATTTT.

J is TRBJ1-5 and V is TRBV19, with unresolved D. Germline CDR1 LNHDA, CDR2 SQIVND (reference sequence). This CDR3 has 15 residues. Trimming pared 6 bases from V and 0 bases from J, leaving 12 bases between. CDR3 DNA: TGTGCCAGTAGCTCCCCGCAGATTAGCAATCAGCCCCAGCATTTT. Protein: CASSSPQISNQPQHF.